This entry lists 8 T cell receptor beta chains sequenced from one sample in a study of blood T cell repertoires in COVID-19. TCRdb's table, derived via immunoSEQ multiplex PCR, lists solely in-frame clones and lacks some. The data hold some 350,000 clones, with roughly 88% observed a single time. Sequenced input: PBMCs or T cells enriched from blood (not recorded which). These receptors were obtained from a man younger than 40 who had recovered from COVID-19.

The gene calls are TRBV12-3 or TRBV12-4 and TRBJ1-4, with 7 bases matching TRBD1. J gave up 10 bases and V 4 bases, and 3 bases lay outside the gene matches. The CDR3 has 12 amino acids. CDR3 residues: CASSSGTVKLFF. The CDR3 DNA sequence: TGTGCCAGCAGTTCAGGGACAGTAAAACTGTTTTTT.

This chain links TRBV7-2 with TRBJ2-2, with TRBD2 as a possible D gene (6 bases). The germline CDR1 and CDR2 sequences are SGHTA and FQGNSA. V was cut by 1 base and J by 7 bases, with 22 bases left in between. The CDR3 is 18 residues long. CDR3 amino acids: CASSLVSWTPQGGGELFF. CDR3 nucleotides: TGTGCCAGCAGCTTAGTTTCGTGGACTCCTCAGGGAGGCGGGGAGCTGTTTTTT.

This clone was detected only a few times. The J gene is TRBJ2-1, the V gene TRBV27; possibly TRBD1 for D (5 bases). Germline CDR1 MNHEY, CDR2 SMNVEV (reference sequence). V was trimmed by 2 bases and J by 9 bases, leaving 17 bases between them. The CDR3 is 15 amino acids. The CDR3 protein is CASSLRAGKLSEQFF. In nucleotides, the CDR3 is TGTGCCAGCAGTTTACGGGCAGGGAAGCTATCTGAGCAGTTCTTC.

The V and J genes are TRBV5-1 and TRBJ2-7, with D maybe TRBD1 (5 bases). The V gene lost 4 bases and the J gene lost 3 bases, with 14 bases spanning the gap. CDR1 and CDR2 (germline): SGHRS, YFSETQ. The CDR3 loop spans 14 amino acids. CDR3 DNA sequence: TGCGCCAGCAGCGTAACTCTCGACAGCTACGAGCAGTACTTC. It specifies CASSVTLDSYEQYF.

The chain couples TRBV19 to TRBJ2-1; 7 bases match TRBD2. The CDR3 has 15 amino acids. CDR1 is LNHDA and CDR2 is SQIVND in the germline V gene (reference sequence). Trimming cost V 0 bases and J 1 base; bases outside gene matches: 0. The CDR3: CASSIEAGSYNEQFF. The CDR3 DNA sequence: TGTGCCAGTAGTATAGAAGCGGGGTCCTACAATGAGCAGTTCTTC.

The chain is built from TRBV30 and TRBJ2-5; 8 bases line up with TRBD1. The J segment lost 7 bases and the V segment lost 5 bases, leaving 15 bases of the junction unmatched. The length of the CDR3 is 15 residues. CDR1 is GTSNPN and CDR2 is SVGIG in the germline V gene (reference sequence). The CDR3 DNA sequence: TGTGCCTGGGGCCCCGGGACAGGCCTTGGGGGGACCCAGTACTTC. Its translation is CAWGPGTGLGGTQYF.

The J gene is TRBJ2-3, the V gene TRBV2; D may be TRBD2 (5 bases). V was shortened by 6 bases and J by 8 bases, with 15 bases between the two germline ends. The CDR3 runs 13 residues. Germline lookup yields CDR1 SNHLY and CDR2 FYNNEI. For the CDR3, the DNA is TGTGCCAGCAGCCCCCTCAGTGAGGGTACGCAGTATTTT. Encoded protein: CASSPLSEGTQYF.

This CDR3 reads CASSLDAGELFF. The CDR3 bases are TGCGCCAGCAGCTTGGACGCGGGGGAGCTGTTTTTT. V gene TRBV5-1 combines with J gene TRBJ2-2; D not certain. V lost 0 bases and J 8 bases, leaving 5 bases between the germline ends. Germline CDR1 reads SGHRS; CDR2 reads YFSETQ. The CDR3 is 12 residues long.